The 27 T cell receptor beta chains in this list originate from one sample, sequenced in a study of T cell changes during pregnancy in multiple sclerosis. Profiling relied on immunoSEQ multiplex PCR, and the TCRdb table lists in-frame clones only, not all of them. The top ten clones hold 0.89% of a sample with over 50,000 clones, approximately 90% of them seen once. The sequencing here drew on peripheral blood, taken in the first trimester of pregnancy. The receptors here all came from a female donor in good health, enrolled as a control in a pregnancy study.

This chain joins TRBV5-4 and TRBJ2-2; 12 nucleotides match TRBD2. J was trimmed by 4 bases and V by 4 bases; bases with no gene match: 5. This CDR3 is built from 16 residues. CDR1 is SGHNT, CDR2 YYREEE, per germline (reference sequence). CDR3 sequence (DNA): TGTGCCAGCAGCGTCGGGACTAGCGGGTCCACCGGGGAGCTGTTTTTT. This codes for CASSVGTSGSTGELFF.

This chain uses TRBV5-4 with TRBJ1-6; D might be TRBD1 (5 bases). The CDR3 sequence is 15 residues long. Germline assignment: CDR1 SGHNT and CDR2 YYREEE (reference sequence). Trimming removed 0 bases from V and 8 bases from J, with 12 bases in between. DNA for the CDR3: TGTGCCAGCAGCTTGGGGACCAGGGTCGATTCACCCCTCCACTTT. The encoded protein is CASSLGTRVDSPLHF.

The chain carries TRBV18 and TRBJ1-5, with 7 bases that match TRBD1. The length of the CDR3 is 19 residues. The J segment lost 2 bases and the V segment lost 2 bases, leaving 15 bases of the junction unmatched. Per the germline V gene, CDR1 is KGHSH and CDR2 is LQKENI. The CDR3 DNA reads TGTGCCAGCTCACCAAAGGACAGGTTGGCGCTTTTGGGCAATCAGCCCCAGCATTTT. Translation: CASSPKDRLALLGNQPQHF.

J is TRBJ1-1 and V is TRBV6-5; D is perhaps TRBD1 (6 bases). Trimming took 5 bases from V and 0 from J, leaving 13 bases between them. The CDR3 totals 15 residues. CDR1 is MNHEY and CDR2 is SVGAGI in the germline V gene. The CDR3 reads CASSRGGTLNTEAFF. The DNA for the CDR3 is TGTGCCAGCAGTCGCGGGGGGACACTGAACACTGAAGCTTTCTTT.

The V call is TRBV10-1, the J call TRBJ1-1, with 8 bases aligning to TRBD1. This CDR3 region has 13 residues. Losses at the gene ends were 7 bases for V and 1 base for J; bases not matched to a gene: 2. The germline V gene has CDR1 WNHNN and CDR2 SYGVQD (reference sequence). As DNA, the CDR3 is TGCGCCAGCACTGGGACAGGGAACACTGAAGCTTTCTTT. It encodes CASTGTGNTEAFF.

The rearrangement links TRBV15 to TRBJ2-3; D is perhaps TRBD2 (6 bases). The CDR3 loop spans 16 amino acids. The V end was cut by 3 bases, the J end by 4 bases, with 17 bases between. Looked up from germline, CDR1 is LNHNV and CDR2 is YYDKDF (reference sequence). The CDR3 reads CATSSTGVFPADTQYF. Here the CDR3 DNA reads TGTGCCACCAGCAGCACGGGGGTTTTCCCAGCAGATACGCAGTATTTT.

The rearrangement uses TRBV7-9 and TRBJ1-1; TRBD1 is a possible D gene (5 bases). V shed 2 bases and J shed 5 bases, with 12 bases lying between them. Germline V gene lookup returns CDR1 SEHNR and CDR2 FQNEAQ (reference sequence). The CDR3 runs 14 residues. The CDR3, as DNA: TGTGCCAGCAGCTTACTAGGGAGGGGAACTGAAGCTTTCTTT. This gives the protein CASSLLGRGTEAFF.

The chain links TRBV6-6 to TRBJ2-1; 8 bases are shared with TRBD2. After removal of 0 bases from V and 5 bases from J, the junction contained 6 bases not matched to a gene. Germline V gene lookup returns CDR1 MNHNY and CDR2 SVGAGI (reference sequence). CDR3 length: 16 amino acids. As DNA, the CDR3 is TGTGCCAGCAGTTACTCGACGCGGGGGGACCACAATGAGCAGTTCTTC. Amino acid sequence: CASSYSTRGDHNEQFF.

The V and J genes are TRBV7-2 and TRBJ1-4; tentatively, D is TRBD1 (5 bases). The CDR3 has 12 amino acids. Germline V gives CDR1 SGHTA, CDR2 FQGNSA. Deletions cut 6 bases from V and 3 bases from J, with 5 bases between. The CDR3 DNA reads TGTGCCAGCAGGGGGCCTAATGAAAAACTGTTTTTT. Its translation: CASRGPNEKLFF.

V is TRBV9 and J is TRBJ2-2; TRBD1 might be the D (5 bases). CDR1 is SGDLS, CDR2 YYNGEE, per germline. CDR3 size: 15 residues. V lost 4 bases to trimming and J lost 3 bases, with 13 bases between them. The chain's CDR3 is CASSPLVGDTGELFF. CDR3 sequence (DNA): TGTGCCAGCAGCCCTCTCGTAGGGGACACCGGGGAGCTGTTTTTT.

The genes are TRBV7-8 and TRBJ1-4; D gene unclear. Trimming shortened V by 1 base and J by 4 bases, and 19 bases separated the two germline ends. The CDR3 is 18 residues long. Germline values: CDR1 SGHVS, CDR2 FQNEAQ. The CDR3 sequence: CASSLVLFRATINEKLFF. The CDR3 coding sequence is TGTGCCAGCAGCTTAGTCCTCTTCCGTGCGACAATTAATGAAAAACTGTTTTTT.

CDR3 DNA sequence: TGTGCCAGCAGTTGGGCAGGCCAAAAAGAGACCCAGTACTTC. This codes for CASSWAGQKETQYF. The chain has TRBV6-5 and TRBJ2-5; D remains unclear. This CDR3 spans 14 amino acids. V was cut by 4 bases and J by 3 bases, with 12 bases left in between. Per the germline V gene, CDR1 is MNHEY and CDR2 is SVGAGI.

The chain couples TRBV25-1 to TRBJ2-7; 9 nucleotides line up with TRBD1. Germline assignment: CDR1 MGHDK and CDR2 SYGVNS. Unmatched junction bases numbered 5, after V lost 7 bases and J lost 4 bases. The CDR3 is made up of 13 amino acids. CDR3 sequence reads: CASTGTGRYEQYF. The CDR3 bases are TGTGCCAGCACCGGGACAGGGAGGTACGAGCAGTACTTC.

The chain is built from TRBV5-1 and TRBJ1-1, with D possibly TRBD1 on 5 matching bases. Trimming removed 3 bases at V and 0 bases at J, with 9 bases between. Per germline, CDR1 SGHRS and CDR2 YFSETQ. The CDR3 is 14 residues long. The CDR3 DNA sequence: TGCGCCAGCAGCTCGGACAACATGAACACTGAAGCTTTCTTT. Its protein product is CASSSDNMNTEAFF. The variable domain in full, completed from reference TRBV5-1 and TRBJ1-1, reads KAGVTQTPRYLIKTRGQQVTLSCSPISGHRSVSWYQQTPGQGLQFLFEYFSETQRNKGNFPGRFSGRQFSNSRSEMNVSTLELGDSALYLCASSSDNMNTEAFFGQGTRLTVV.

J is TRBJ2-6 and V is TRBV2; TRBD2 is a possible D gene (5 bases). CDR1 and CDR2 from the germline V gene are SNHLY and FYNNEI. V was trimmed by 1 base and J by 2 bases, leaving 6 bases between them. There are 15 residues in the CDR3. The CDR3, as DNA: TGTGCCAGCAGTGAAGAGGAGGCTGGGGCCAACGTCCTGACTTTC. This gives the protein CASSEEEAGANVLTF.

The gene calls are TRBV6-1 and TRBJ2-7; 7 nucleotides match TRBD1. CDR3 length equals 15 residues. Germline values: CDR1 MNHNS, CDR2 SASEGT. V lost 6 bases and J lost 2; bases outside the gene matches: 10. The CDR3 coding sequence is TGTGCCAGCAGGGCTCAGGGACAGACTACCTACGAGCAGTACTTC. Translating it yields CASRAQGQTTYEQYF.

The chain recombines TRBV6-5 with TRBJ2-5; the match to TRBD1 covers 9 bases. Germline values: CDR1 MNHEY, CDR2 SVGAGI. The CDR3 has 15 amino acids. Unmatched junction bases numbered 5, after V lost 2 bases and J lost 4 bases. CDR3 sequence (DNA): TGTGCCAGCAGTTACGGACAGGGGCGTGGAGAGACCCAGTACTTC. Residues: CASSYGQGRGETQYF.

This clone has only one observation. The chain couples TRBV7-9 to TRBJ1-1; 8 bases are shared with TRBD1. With V trimmed by 5 bases and J by 3 bases, 8 bases remained unmatched. The CDR3 consists of 15 residues. Germline V lookup: CDR1 SEHNR, CDR2 FQNEAQ (reference sequence). DNA of the CDR3: TGTGCCAGCAGCGCGGGAACAGGGGGGGACACTGAAGCTTTCTTT. Its translation: CASSAGTGGDTEAFF.

The chain uses TRBV2 and TRBJ1-4, with D uncertain. The germline V gene encodes CDR1 SNHLY and CDR2 FYNNEI. The V end lost 5 bases, the J end lost 8 bases, and 18 bases lay between the germline ends. This CDR3 has 15 residues. CDR3: CASSSGNQGHEKLFF. CDR3 nucleotides: TGTGCCAGCAGTTCCGGGAACCAAGGGCACGAAAAACTGTTTTTT.

The rearrangement links TRBV30 to TRBJ1-2; TRBD1 agrees at 9 bases. The CDR3 covers 13 residues. J gave up 8 bases and V 0 bases, and 4 bases lay outside the gene matches. Germline lookup yields CDR1 GTSNPN and CDR2 SVGIG (reference sequence). The DNA for the CDR3 is TGTGCCTGGAGTGTAACAGGGGGCGGAGGCTACACCTTC. It is translated as CAWSVTGGGGYTF.

This clone occurred once. The chain joins TRBV30 to TRBJ1-3; D is unclear. Trimming took 2 bases from V and 2 from J, leaving 13 bases between them. The CDR3 totals 15 residues. Germline V gene sequence: CDR1 GTSNPN, CDR2 SVGIG (reference sequence). In DNA, the CDR3 is TGTGCCTGGAGTATGTGGCAGGCGACTGGAAACACCATATATTTT. It encodes CAWSMWQATGNTIYF.

Comments on this clone: The junction departs from germline at one end; a sequencing error may be responsible. The chain couples TRBV7-6 to TRBJ1-4; TRBD1 matches 9 bases. The CDR3 has 12 amino acids. CDR1 and CDR2 (germline): SGHVS, FNYEAQ. In DNA, the CDR3 is TGTGTCAGCCGGGACAGGGATGAAAAACTGTTTTTT. This translates into CVSRDRDEKLFF.

Only one count was recorded for this clone. J is TRBJ2-7 and V is TRBV6-5, with 14 bases matching TRBD2. V shed 4 bases, J shed 3 bases, and the junction held 2 bases outside the gene matches. This CDR3 has 15 residues. Germline V gene lookup returns CDR1 MNHEY and CDR2 SVGAGI. CDR3 protein: CASSLGTSGGYEQYF. The CDR3 coding sequence is TGTGCCAGCAGTTTAGGGACTAGCGGGGGCTACGAGCAGTACTTC.

The chain links TRBV19 to TRBJ1-1; 8 bases match TRBD1. The CDR3 covers 14 residues. The trim removed 6 bases at V and 4 bases at J, leaving 7 bases unmatched. Germline V CDR1 and CDR2: LNHDA, SQIVND (reference sequence). Written as DNA, the CDR3 is TGTGCCAGTAGAGACAGGGGTGTGGGCACTGAAGCTTTCTTT. Amino acid sequence: CASRDRGVGTEAFF. The full variable domain, its missing parts supplied by reference TRBV19 and TRBJ1-1, is DGGITQSPKYLFRKEGQNVTLSCEQNLNHDAMYWYRQDPGQGLRLIYYSQIVNDFQKGDIAEGYSVSREKKESFPLTVTSAQKNPTAFYLCASRDRGVGTEAFFGQGTRLTVV.

This clone was seen once. V gene TRBV13 combines with J gene TRBJ2-7; D possibly corresponds to TRBD2 (6 bases). The CDR3 contains 14 residues. The V end lost 3 bases, the J end lost 4 bases, and 13 bases lay between the germline ends. Germline values: CDR1 PRHDT, CDR2 FYEKMQ (reference sequence). In DNA, the CDR3 is TGTGCCAGCAGCTTGTCGGGGGTGTCGTACGAGCAGTACTTC. This sequence encodes CASSLSGVSYEQYF.

V is TRBV6-6 and J is TRBJ1-4, with D hard to call. In germline, CDR1 is MNHNY, CDR2 SVGAGI (reference sequence). The CDR3 has 10 residues. Deletions cut 6 bases from V and 13 bases from J, with 9 bases between. The CDR3 reads CASRRERLFF. The CDR3 DNA is TGTGCCAGCAGAAGGGAGAGACTGTTTTTT.

The chain links TRBV19 to TRBJ2-1; 8 bases are shared with TRBD2. The germline CDR1 and CDR2 sequences are LNHDA and SQIVND (reference sequence). J gave up 8 bases and V 1 base, and 13 bases lay outside the gene matches. The CDR3 spans 17 residues. Written as DNA, the CDR3 is TGTGCCAGTAGTATAGCCAACACCGGGACTAGTATCGATGAGCAGTTCTTC. Translation: CASSIANTGTSIDEQFF.